Shown below are 5 T cell receptor beta chains from a single sample sequenced in a study of patients and donors after allogeneic stem cell transplantation. TCRdb reprocessed the RT-PCR reads with MiXCR, giving one entry per CDR3 protein. This table has some 150,000 distinct CDR3 sequences, about a third appearing once. Material: blood, either unsorted or a sorted T cell fraction (not recorded which). Receptor source: a human donor who was either an allogeneic HSCT recipient or a stem cell or donor lymphocyte infusion donor (not recorded which). It is not recorded whose cells these are; they may come from a transplant donor.

This clonotype was seen a handful of times. The chain couples TRBV4-3 to TRBJ2-7; D is uncertain. The germline gives CDR1 LGHNA, CDR2 YSLEER. CDR3 size: 14 residues. Trimming removed 1 base from V and 3 bases from J, with 10 bases in between. CDR3 in DNA: TGCGCCAGCAGCCAAGTCCCATACATCTACGAGCAGTACTTC. Its protein product is CASSQVPYIYEQYF.

This rearrangement joins TRBV6-2 or TRBV6-3 to TRBJ2-5; 8 bases align to TRBD2. This CDR3 region has 15 residues. The germline V gene encodes CDR1 MNHEY and CDR2 SVGEGT. V trimming: 0 bases; J trimming: 1 base; junction bases outside the gene matches: 1. The CDR3: CASSYSRGGQETQYF. The CDR3 region has the DNA TGTGCCAGCAGTTACTCTCGGGGGGGCCAAGAGACCCAGTACTTC.

This clonotype was counted a few times. The V and J genes are TRBV6-5 and TRBJ1-4; D is possibly TRBD1 (6 bases). The CDR3 is 14 residues long. The germline V gene encodes CDR1 MNHEY and CDR2 SVGAGI. The V and J ends lost 4 bases and 10 bases respectively, with 16 bases between them. The CDR3 protein is CASSSLRGEGKLFF. Here the CDR3 DNA reads TGTGCCAGCAGTTCTCTCAGGGGAGAGGGAAAACTGTTTTTT.

The V call is TRBV7-2, the J call TRBJ1-2, with TRBD1 matching over 7 bases. The V segment lost 1 base and the J segment 6 bases; nucleotides outside the gene matches: 8. There are 15 residues in the CDR3. The germline V gene has CDR1 SGHTA and CDR2 FQGNSA. CDR3 loop: CASSLGVEGQHGYTF. Written as DNA, the CDR3 is TGTGCCAGCAGCTTAGGCGTAGAGGGACAGCATGGCTACACCTTC.

Only a few counts were recorded for this clonotype. DNA of the CDR3: TGTGCCAGCAGCTCCAGTAACACTGAAGCTTTCTTT. It specifies CASSSSNTEAFF. This chain uses TRBV7-3 with TRBJ1-1; D gene ambiguous. This CDR3 has 12 amino acids. Germline assignment: CDR1 SGHTA and CDR2 FQGTGA. The germline V and J ends were trimmed by 4 bases and 2 bases, with 5 bases remaining between them.